This section outlines one T cell receptor (beta chain) sequence together with its context. Its antigen is not yet known. No much larger clone is present one base from it, and per-base qualities are unavailable. The source of the sample is a study of blood T cell repertoires in COVID-19 (dated by TCRdb to about 2020). Regarding the study in general: Samples covering the acute and convalescent phases of COVID-19 were provided by collaborators in the United States, Italy and Spain. The material from the prospective study consisted of cDNA or gDNA derived from T cells, B-cell-depleted T cells, or PBMCs. The dataset comprised deeply sampled blood TCRbeta repertoires from subjects exposed to, actively infected with, or recovered from COVID-19. The repertoires were made available in a free public database intended to serve as a resource for research on the immune response to SARS-CoV-2. Samples were obtained from the ongoing ImmuneRACE study (first 160 participants) and from over 1,000 subjects provided by 6 global collaborators. A de-identified subject ID, COVID-19 status, age in years and sex were almost always included in the sample metadata. Where available, HLA class I and class II types were taken from metadata supplied by the sample provider and were not determined by assay-based typing. Results the study describes overall, beyond this receptor: The quantity of clinical and demographic metadata differed by source and by participant and was supplied without curation.

The collaborating institutions used their own protocols to collect whole blood in K2EDTA tubes. For TCRbeta analysis, collaborator samples were shipped as frozen whole blood, as isolated PBMCs, or as DNA extracted from either sample type. The CDR3 numbers 14 residues from cysteine through phenylalanine. CDR3 DNA only is kept here, 42 bases in frame from base 1. From the germline V gene, CDR1 is SGHDN and CDR2 is FVKESK. After removal of 4 bases from V and 5 bases from J, the junction retains 4 bases not matched to a gene. TCRbeta CDR3 regions were amplified from genomic DNA by means of the immunoSEQ Assay, a bias-controlled multiplex PCR. On the authors' methods: The number of nucleated cells in each sample was estimated by amplification of reference gene primers within the assay. Sequence reads were collapsed and filtered to measure the absolute abundance of every unique TCRbeta CDR3 rearrangement. Productive Simpson clonality was computed per sample as the square root of Simpson's diversity index over productive rearrangements. TCRdb retrieved this table from immuneACCESS and kept in-frame rearrangements only. Not all clones are present; in checked studies, unresolved V genes account for under half, and no reason is known for the remainder. V and J calls and clone size are copied from that table; D and trimming were computed from the DNA. The table for this sample lists 150,000 or so clones; around 87% of them were counted only once. Of the sample, about 5.7% is held by the ten largest clones.

The sequence links TRBV14 to TRBJ1-4; TRBD1 matches 7 bases in the middle. This sequence originates from an elderly man with acute or convalescent COVID-19. The sequenced sample consisted of peripheral blood. For the CDR3, the sequence is CASSRRGGNEKLFF. The DNA sequence is as follows: TGTGCCAGCAGCCGAAGAGGGGGCAATGAAAAACTGTTTTTT.